This T cell receptor (beta chain) appears in the sequencing data of a study of siplizumab effects on memory and regulatory T cells. General study points: Roughly 80-96% of proliferating CD4+ or CD8+ clones lacked a naive or memory phenotype that could be assigned. Tracing alloreactive clones into unstimulated subsets worked for only a minor fraction of them.

V was clipped by 1 base and J by 0 bases; unmatched bases: 3. Germline CDR1 is SGHNT and CDR2 is YENEEA. The CDR3 contains 15 residues. Concerning this clone: The antigen remains undetermined.

Data came from immunoSEQ multiplex PCR; TCRdb stores just in-frame clones and leaves some out. The sample comprises about 120,000 clones, roughly 94% of which are singletons, and approximately 1.8% rests with the top ten. The sample taken for sequencing was non-Treg CD4+ T cells sorted from blood. The origin of this receptor is a human donor in good health. The chain couples TRBV11-3 to TRBJ2-7, with 7 nucleotides matching TRBD2. The CDR3 coding sequence is TGTGCCAGCAGCTTAGGCGGGGGAAGCTCCTACGAGCAGTACTTC. Amino acids: CASSLGGGSSYEQYF.